Listed below are T cell receptor beta chains from one sample, sequenced in a study of Graves' ophthalmopathy and Graves' hyperthyroidism. Via MiXCR, TCRdb re-called the multiplex PCR reads, giving one row per CDR3 protein. The sample includes approximately 160,000 distinct CDR3 sequences, 30% to 45% of them seen just once. Sequenced: peripheral blood. All receptors come from a woman aged 40 to 55 with Graves' ophthalmopathy. Each CDR3 is given with its conserved first and last residue. The D gene is left open where the match is weak. Not all rows give a size; the values are once, few, many and, for expanded clones, a class.

d_call j_call v_call clone_size cdr3_aa cdr3_nt
NA TRBJ1-2 TRBV12-3/TRBV12-4 NA CASSMGRRLTYGYTF TGTGCCAGCAGTATGGGACGCCGACTTACCTATGGCTACACCTTC
TRBD2 TRBJ2-5 TRBV11-2 NA CASKNPRLAIQETQYF TGTGCCAGCAAGAACCCGAGACTAGCGATCCAAGAGACCCAGTACTTC
NA TRBJ1-1 TRBV7-9 NA CASSSNRNVNTEAFF TGTGCCAGCAGCTCTAACAGGAACGTGAACACTGAAGCTTTCTTT
TRBD1 TRBJ2-5 TRBV6-2/TRBV6-3 NA CASSSRDRGLAQYF TGTGCCAGCAGTTCGAGGGACAGGGGTTTGGCACAGTACTTC
NA TRBJ1-1 TRBV30 many CAWSHRGHPRTEAFF TGTGCCTGGAGTCACCGAGGACACCCGAGGACTGAAGCTTTCTTT
TRBD2 TRBJ2-2 TRBV11-2 once CASSPGLAGGGTGELFF TGTGCCAGCAGCCCTGGACTAGCGGGAGGAGGCACCGGGGAGCTGTTTTTT
TRBD1 TRBJ2-7 TRBV12-3/TRBV12-4 many CASSLQGDSYEQYF TGTGCCAGCAGTCTACAAGGGGACAGCTACGAGCAGTACTTC
NA TRBJ2-2 TRBV6-5 NA CASSNGLRELFF TGTGCCAGCAGTAACGGCCTCCGGGAGCTGTTTTTT
TRBD1 TRBJ1-2 TRBV6-1 NA CASSRWTGGKYDGYTF TGTGCCAGCAGCCGCTGGACAGGCGGAAAGTATGATGGCTACACCTTC
NA TRBJ2-6 TRBV7-6 few CASSGGSGGANVLTF TGTGCCAGCAGCGGAGGGAGCGGTGGGGCCAACGTCCTGACTTTC
TRBD2 TRBJ2-7 TRBV28 many CASSLPGLAESSYEQYF TGTGCCAGCAGTTTGCCGGGACTAGCGGAGAGCTCCTACGAGCAGTACTTC
NA TRBJ1-2 TRBV6-1 NA CASSGGRENYGYTF TGTGCCAGCAGTGGTGGCAGGGAGAACTATGGCTACACCTTC
NA TRBJ1-6 TRBV9 many CASSVDQGRINSPLHF TGTGCCAGCAGCGTAGATCAGGGAAGGATAAATTCACCCCTCCACTTT
NA TRBJ1-2 TRBV12-5 NA CASLGASLNGYTF TGTGCTAGCCTAGGGGCCAGTCTAAACGGCTACACCTTC
NA TRBJ1-1 TRBV12-3/TRBV12-4 NA CASSSYEGNTEALF TGTGCCAGCAGTAGCTATGAGGGGAACACTGAAGCTCTCTTT
NA TRBJ1-1 TRBV6-1 NA CASSEIAGFMNTEAFF TGTGCCAGCAGTGAAATCGCAGGTTTCATGAACACTGAAGCTTTCTTT
NA TRBJ2-5 TRBV7-2 NA CASSPGREETQYF TGTGCCAGCAGCCCGGGACGGGAAGAGACCCAGTACTTC
NA TRBJ1-1 TRBV19 NA CASIPYRGGAFDTEAFF TGTGCCAGTATCCCCTATAGGGGGGGCGCATTCGACACTGAAGCTTTCTTT
NA TRBJ1-1 TRBV6-1 NA CASSDARPASTEAFF TGTGCCAGCAGTGACGCTCGTCCGGCGTCCACTGAAGCTTTCTTT
NA TRBJ1-1 TRBV28 NA CASSTLGGEAFF TGTGCCAGCAGTACCCTAGGAGGGGAAGCTTTCTTT
NA TRBJ2-7 TRBV6-1 NA CASRTDHYEQYF TGTGCCAGCAGAACGGACCACTACGAGCAGTACTTC
NA TRBJ1-5 TRBV6-4 many CASRSLEGSWSNQPQHF TGTGCCAGCCGCTCGCTTGAAGGCAGTTGGTCCAATCAGCCCCAGCATTTT
NA TRBJ2-2 TRBV6-2/TRBV6-3 many CASSEGTGELFF TGTGCCAGCAGTGAGGGCACCGGGGAGCTGTTTTTT
NA TRBJ2-5 TRBV12-5 NA CASGLFMRGTKETQYF TGTGCTAGTGGTTTGTTTATGCGAGGCACCAAAGAGACCCAGTACTTC
NA TRBJ2-7 TRBV28 many CASSWRGEQYF TGTGCCAGCAGTTGGCGCGGCGAGCAGTACTTC
TRBD2 TRBJ2-7 TRBV30 many CAWSGPQLAGGPHEQYF TGTGCCTGGAGTGGACCCCAACTAGCGGGAGGGCCGCACGAGCAGTACTTC
NA TRBJ1-6 TRBV6-1 many CASSAGFGNSPLHF TGTGCCAGCAGTGCAGGGTTCGGGAATTCACCCCTCCACTTT
NA TRBJ1-2 TRBV11-2 NA CASSLEGARANYGYTF TGTGCCAGCAGCTTAGAAGGGGCCAGGGCGAACTATGGCTACACCTTC
TRBD1 TRBJ1-2 TRBV6-5 few CASSYSKQGNGYTF TGTGCCAGCAGTTACTCTAAACAGGGGAATGGCTACACCTTC
NA TRBJ1-1 TRBV12-3/TRBV12-4 NA CASSVSRGMNTEAFF TGTGCCAGCAGTGTATCCAGGGGCATGAACACTGAAGCTTTCTTT
NA TRBJ2-3 TRBV7-2 many CASSLASGSNSDTQYF TGTGCCAGCAGCTTAGCGTCCGGGAGTAACTCAGATACGCAGTATTTT